Below, one T cell receptor (beta chain) is given with its context. Its target is not known. The data are from a study of cytomegalovirus exposure and HLA in healthy donors. Primers for the PCR totalled 60 Vbeta and 13 Jbeta. TCRdb's table, derived via immunoSEQ multiplex PCR, lists solely in-frame clones and lacks some. The sample has under 200,000 clones, 65% to 90% seen once; the top ten hold around 0.31%. Trimming pared 3 bases from V and 5 bases from J, leaving 6 bases between. From germline, CDR1 is MNHNY and CDR2 SVGAGI (reference sequence). This CDR3 spans 12 amino acids. Findings and caveats of the study: In a later analysis, TCR beta V- and J-gene trimming was associated with a missense DCLRE1C variant. Both high specificity and high sensitivity reportedly marked the classifier's diagnosis of cytomegalovirus status. For most TCR beta V segments, an earlier analysis put the productive rate at about 87% or about 30% of the time. Cytomegalovirus-associated status was assigned to 150 or so TCR beta chains.

The chain uses TRBV6-6 and TRBJ2-3; D unresolved. Sequenced sample: PBMCs. The source is a woman in her 30s in good health and CMV-seronegative. CDR3 sequence reads: CASSYGRDTQYF. Here the CDR3 DNA reads TGTGCCAGCAGTTATGGCAGAGATACGCAGTATTTT.